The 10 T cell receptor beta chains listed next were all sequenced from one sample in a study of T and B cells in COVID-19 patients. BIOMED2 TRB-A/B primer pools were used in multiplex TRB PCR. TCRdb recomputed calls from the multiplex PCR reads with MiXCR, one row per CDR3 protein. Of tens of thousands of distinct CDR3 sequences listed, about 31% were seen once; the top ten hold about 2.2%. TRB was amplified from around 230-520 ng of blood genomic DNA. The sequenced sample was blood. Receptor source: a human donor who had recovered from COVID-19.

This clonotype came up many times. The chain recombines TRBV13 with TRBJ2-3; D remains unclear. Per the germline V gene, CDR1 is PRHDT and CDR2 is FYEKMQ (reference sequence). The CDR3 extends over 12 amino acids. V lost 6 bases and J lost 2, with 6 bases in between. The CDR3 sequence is CASRASTDTQYF. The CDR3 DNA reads TGTGCCAGCAGAGCCTCCACAGATACGCAGTATTTT.

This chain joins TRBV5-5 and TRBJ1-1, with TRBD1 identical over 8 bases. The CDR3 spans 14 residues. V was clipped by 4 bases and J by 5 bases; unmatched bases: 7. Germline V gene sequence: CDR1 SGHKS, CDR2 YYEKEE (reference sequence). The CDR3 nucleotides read TGTGCCAGCAGCGTTGCAGGGGGCGGGACTGAAGCTTTCTTT. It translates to CASSVAGGGTEAFF.

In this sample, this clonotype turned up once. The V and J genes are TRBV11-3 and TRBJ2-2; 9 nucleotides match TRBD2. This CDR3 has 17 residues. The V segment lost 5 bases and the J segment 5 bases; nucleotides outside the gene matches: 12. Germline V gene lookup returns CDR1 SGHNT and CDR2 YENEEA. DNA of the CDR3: TGTGCCAGCAGCCCAGGGGCTAGCGGGGTTCTAACCGGGGAGCTGTTTTTT. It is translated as CASSPGASGVLTGELFF.

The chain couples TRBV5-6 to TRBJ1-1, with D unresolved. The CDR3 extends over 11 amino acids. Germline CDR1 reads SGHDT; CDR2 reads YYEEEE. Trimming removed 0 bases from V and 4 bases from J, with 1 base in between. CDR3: CASSLATEAFF. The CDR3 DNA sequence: TGTGCCAGCAGCTTGGCCACTGAAGCTTTCTTT. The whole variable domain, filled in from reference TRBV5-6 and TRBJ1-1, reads DAGVTQSPTHLIKTRGQQVTLRCSPKSGHDTVSWYQQALGQGPQFIFQYYEEEERQRGNFPDRFSGHQFPNYSSELNVNALLLGDSALYLCASSLATEAFFGQGTRLTVV.

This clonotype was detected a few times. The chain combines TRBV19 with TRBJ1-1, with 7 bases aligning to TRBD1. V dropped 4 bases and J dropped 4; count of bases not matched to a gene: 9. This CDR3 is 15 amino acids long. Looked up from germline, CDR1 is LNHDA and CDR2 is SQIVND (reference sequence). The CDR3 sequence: CASSRGPTGRTEAFF. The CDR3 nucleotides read TGTGCCAGTAGTAGGGGACCGACAGGGCGCACTGAAGCTTTCTTT.

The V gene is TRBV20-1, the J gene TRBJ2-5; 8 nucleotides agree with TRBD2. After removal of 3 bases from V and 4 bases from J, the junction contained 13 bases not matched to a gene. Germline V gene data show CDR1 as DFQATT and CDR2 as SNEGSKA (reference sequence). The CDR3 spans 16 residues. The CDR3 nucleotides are TGCAGTGCTAGCCGTACTAGCGGCGGTGGCCTAGAGACCCAGTACTTC. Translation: CSASRTSGGGLETQYF.

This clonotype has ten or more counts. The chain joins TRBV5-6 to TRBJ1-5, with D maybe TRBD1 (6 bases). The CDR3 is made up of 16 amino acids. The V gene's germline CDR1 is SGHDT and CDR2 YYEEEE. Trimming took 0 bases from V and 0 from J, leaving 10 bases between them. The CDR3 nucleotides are TGTGCCAGCAGCTTGGGGGGACACCATAGCAATCAGCCCCAGCATTTT. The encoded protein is CASSLGGHHSNQPQHF. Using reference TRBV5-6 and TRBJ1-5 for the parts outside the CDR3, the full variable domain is DAGVTQSPTHLIKTRGQQVTLRCSPKSGHDTVSWYQQALGQGPQFIFQYYEEEERQRGNFPDRFSGHQFPNYSSELNVNALLLGDSALYLCASSLGGHHSNQPQHFGDGTRLSIL.

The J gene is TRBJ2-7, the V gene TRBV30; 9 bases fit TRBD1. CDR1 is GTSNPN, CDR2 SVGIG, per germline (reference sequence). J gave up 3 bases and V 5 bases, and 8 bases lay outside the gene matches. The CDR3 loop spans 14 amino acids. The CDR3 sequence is CAWDPGQGIYEQYF. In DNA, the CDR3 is TGTGCCTGGGACCCGGGACAGGGCATCTACGAGCAGTACTTC.

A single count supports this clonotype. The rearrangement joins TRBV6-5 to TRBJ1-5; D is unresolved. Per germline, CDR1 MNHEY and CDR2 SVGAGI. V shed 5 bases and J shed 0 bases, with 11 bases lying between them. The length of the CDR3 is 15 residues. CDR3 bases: TGTGCCAGCAGTGAAGTTCCTGATAGCAATCAGCCCCAGCATTTT. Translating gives CASSEVPDSNQPQHF.

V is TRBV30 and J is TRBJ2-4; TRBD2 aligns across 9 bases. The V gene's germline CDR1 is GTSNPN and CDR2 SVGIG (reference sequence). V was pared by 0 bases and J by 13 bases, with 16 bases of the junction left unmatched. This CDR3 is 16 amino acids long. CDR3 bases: TGTGCCTGGAGTGTACCGAGTAGCGGGGGCCTCGATGAGCAGTACTTC. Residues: CAWSVPSSGGLDEQYF. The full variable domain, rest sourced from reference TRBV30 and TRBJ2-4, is SQTIHQWPATLVQPVGSPLSLECTVEGTSNPNLYWYRQAAGRGLQLLFYSVGIGQISSEVPQNLSASRPQDRQFILSSKKLLLSDSGFYLCAWSVPSSGGLDEQYFGAGTRLSVL.